Detailed here is one T cell receptor beta chain. V dropped 5 bases and J dropped 7 bases, with 15 bases sitting between them. The V gene's germline CDR1 is GTSNPN and CDR2 SVGIG (reference sequence). This CDR3 has 12 residues. The data were obtained in a study of blood T cell repertoires in COVID-19. Within 2 weeks of study entry, exposed participants had contacted a PCR-confirmed or clinician-diagnosed COVID-19 case. Sequencing was performed with immunoSEQ multiplex PCR; in TCRdb, only in-frame clones are kept and a portion is missing. The sample lists about 230,000 clones; approximately 88% were seen once.

Sequencing was carried out using PBMCs or T cells enriched from blood (not recorded which). The chain recombines TRBV30 with TRBJ2-7, with D tentatively TRBD2 (5 bases). The sequence derives from a woman aged 30 to 39 who had been exposed to COVID-19. For the CDR3, the DNA is TGTGCCTGGGATTATTTAAGAGGGGAGCAGTACTTC. Amino acid sequence: CAWDYLRGEQYF.